This T cell receptor beta chain was sequenced during a study of somatic mutations in cytotoxic T cells in rheumatoid arthritis. TCRdb's copy holds only in-frame clones and misses some; the assay was immunoSEQ multiplex PCR. The repertoire has fewer than 5,500 clones, around three quarters of them found once; the top ten carry 7%. Germline assignment: CDR1 SGHRS and CDR2 YFSETQ. This CDR3 has 16 amino acids. The ends lost 1 base at V and 10 bases at J; junction bases unmatched: 13. Input material: CD8+ T cells sorted from blood. The chain carries TRBV5-1 and TRBJ2-3; TRBD2 matches at 9 bases. This TCR was recovered from an adult with rheumatoid arthritis. CDR3 amino acids: CASSLRSGGPTNAQYF. CDR3 nucleotide sequence: TGCGCCAGCAGCTTGCGTAGCGGGGGACCCACGAATGCGCAGTATTTT.